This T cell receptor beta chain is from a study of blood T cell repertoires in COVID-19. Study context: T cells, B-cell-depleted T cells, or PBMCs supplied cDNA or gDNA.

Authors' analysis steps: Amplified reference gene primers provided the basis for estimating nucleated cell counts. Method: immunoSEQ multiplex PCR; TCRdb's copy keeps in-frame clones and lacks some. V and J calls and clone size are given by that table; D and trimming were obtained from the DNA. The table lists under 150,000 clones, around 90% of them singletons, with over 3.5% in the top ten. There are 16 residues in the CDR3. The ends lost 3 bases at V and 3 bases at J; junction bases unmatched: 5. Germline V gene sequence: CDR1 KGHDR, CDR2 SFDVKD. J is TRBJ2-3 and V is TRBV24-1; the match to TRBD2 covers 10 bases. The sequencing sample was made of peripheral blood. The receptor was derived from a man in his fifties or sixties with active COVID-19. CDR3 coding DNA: TGTGCCACCAGTGATCCAAGCGGGGGGGCAACAGATACGCAGTATTTT. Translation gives CATSDPSGGATDTQYF.